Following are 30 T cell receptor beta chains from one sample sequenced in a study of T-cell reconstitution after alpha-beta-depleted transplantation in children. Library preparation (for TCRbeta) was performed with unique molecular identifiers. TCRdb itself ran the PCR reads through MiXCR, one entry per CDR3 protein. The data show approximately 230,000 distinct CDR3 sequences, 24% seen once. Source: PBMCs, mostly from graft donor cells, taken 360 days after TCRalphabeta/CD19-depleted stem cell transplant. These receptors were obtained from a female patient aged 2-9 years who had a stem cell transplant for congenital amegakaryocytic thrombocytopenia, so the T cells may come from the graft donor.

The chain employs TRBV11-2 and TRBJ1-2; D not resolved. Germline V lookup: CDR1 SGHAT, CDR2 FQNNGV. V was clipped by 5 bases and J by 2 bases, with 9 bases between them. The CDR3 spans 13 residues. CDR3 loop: CASSVNSNYGYTF. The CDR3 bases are TGTGCCAGCAGCGTCAACAGCAACTATGGCTACACCTTC.

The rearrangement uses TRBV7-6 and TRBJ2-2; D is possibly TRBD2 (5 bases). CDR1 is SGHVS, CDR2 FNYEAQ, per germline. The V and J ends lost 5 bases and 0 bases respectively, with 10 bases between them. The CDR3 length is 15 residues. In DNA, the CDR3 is TGTGCCAGCAGCGGGCGGGCGACGAACACCGGGGAGCTGTTTTTT. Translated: CASSGRATNTGELFF.

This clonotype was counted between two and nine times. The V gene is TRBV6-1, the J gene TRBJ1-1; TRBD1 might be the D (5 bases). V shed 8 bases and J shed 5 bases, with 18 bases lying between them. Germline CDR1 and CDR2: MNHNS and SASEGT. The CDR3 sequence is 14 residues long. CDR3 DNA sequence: TGTGCCAGCGGGGGTAAACAGTCAAGTACTGAAGCTTTCTTT. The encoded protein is CASGGKQSSTEAFF.

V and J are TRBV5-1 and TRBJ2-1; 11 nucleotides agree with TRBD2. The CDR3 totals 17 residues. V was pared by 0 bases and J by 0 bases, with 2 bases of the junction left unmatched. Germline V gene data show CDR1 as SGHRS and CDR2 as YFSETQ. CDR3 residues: CASSLEGLAASYNEQFF. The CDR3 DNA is TGCGCCAGCAGCTTGGAGGGACTAGCGGCCTCCTACAATGAGCAGTTCTTC.

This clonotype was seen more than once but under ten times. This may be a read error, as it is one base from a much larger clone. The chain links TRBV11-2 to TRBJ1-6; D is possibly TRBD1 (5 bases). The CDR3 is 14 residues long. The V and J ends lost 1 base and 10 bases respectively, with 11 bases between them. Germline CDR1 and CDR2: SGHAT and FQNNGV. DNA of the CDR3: TGTGCCAGCAGCTTAGTCATCAGGGCCTCACCCCTCCACTTT. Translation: CASSLVIRASPLHF.

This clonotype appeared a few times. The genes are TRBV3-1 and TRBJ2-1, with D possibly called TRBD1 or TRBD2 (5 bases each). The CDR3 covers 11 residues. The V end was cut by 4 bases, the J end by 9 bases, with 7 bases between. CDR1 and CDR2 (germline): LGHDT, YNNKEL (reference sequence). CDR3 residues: CASSLGTEQFF. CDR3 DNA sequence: TGTGCCAGCAGCCTCGGGACTGAGCAGTTCTTC.

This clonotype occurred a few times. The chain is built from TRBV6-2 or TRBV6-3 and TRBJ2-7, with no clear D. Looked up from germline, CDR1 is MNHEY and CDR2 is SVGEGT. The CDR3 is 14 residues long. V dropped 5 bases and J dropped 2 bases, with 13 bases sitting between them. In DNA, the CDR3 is TGTGCCAGCAGTCACCGACTGCCTCCCTACGAGCAGTACTTC. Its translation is CASSHRLPPYEQYF.

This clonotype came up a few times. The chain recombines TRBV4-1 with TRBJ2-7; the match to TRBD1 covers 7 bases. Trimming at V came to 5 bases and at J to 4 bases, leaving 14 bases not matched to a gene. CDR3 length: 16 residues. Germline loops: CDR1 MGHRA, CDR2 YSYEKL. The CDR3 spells CASSTLSGTEHYEQYF. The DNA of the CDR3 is TGCGCCAGCAGCACTCTCTCCGGGACAGAACATTACGAGCAGTACTTC.

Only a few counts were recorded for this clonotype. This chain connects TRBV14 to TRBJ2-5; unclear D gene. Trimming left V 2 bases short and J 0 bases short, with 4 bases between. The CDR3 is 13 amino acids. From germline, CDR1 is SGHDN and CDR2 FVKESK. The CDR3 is CASSQQYQETQYF. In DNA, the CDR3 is TGTGCCAGCAGCCAACAGTACCAAGAGACCCAGTACTTC.

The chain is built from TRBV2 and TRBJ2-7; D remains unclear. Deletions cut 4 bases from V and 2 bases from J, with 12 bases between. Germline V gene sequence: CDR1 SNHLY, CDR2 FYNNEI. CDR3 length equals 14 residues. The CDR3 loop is CASSAFRLTYEQYF. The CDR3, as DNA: TGTGCCAGCAGTGCCTTTAGACTGACCTACGAGCAGTACTTC.

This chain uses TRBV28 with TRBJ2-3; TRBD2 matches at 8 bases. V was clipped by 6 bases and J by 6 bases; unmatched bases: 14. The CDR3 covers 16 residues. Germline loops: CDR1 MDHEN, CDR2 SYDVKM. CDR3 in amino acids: CASSSTGGARGDTQYF. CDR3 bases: TGTGCCAGCAGCTCAACCGGGGGGGCCAGAGGGGATACGCAGTATTTT.

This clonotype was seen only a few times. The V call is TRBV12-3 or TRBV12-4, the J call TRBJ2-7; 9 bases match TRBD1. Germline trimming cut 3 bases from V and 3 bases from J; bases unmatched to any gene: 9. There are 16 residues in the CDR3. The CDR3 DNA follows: TGTGCCAGCAGTTTGGGGGACAGGGACTGGTACTACGAGCAGTACTTC. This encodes CASSLGDRDWYYEQYF.

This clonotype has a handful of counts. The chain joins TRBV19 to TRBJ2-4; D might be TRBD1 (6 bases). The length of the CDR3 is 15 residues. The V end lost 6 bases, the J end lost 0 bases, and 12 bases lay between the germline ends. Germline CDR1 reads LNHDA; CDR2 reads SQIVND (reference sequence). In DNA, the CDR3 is TGTGCCAGTAGGAAAGGGACATTAGCCAAAAACATTCAGTACTTC. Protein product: CASRKGTLAKNIQYF.

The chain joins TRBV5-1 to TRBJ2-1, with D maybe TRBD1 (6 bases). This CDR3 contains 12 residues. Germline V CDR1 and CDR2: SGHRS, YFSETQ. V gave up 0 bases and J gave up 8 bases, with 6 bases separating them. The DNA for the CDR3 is TGCGCCAGCAGCTTGGACAGGGATGAGCAGTTCTTC. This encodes CASSLDRDEQFF.

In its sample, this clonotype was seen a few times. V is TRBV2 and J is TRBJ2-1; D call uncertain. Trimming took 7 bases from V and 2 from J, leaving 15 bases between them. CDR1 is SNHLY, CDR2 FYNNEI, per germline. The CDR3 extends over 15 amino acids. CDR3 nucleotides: TGTGCCAGCACTACCTGGGCAGCTACCTACAATGAGCAGTTCTTC. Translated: CASTTWAATYNEQFF.

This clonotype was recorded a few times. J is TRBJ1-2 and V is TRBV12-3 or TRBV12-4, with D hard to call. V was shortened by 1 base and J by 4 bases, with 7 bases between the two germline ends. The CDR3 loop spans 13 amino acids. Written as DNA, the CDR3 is TGTGCCAGCAGTTTAGATTTAGGCTATGGCTACACCTTC. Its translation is CASSLDLGYGYTF.

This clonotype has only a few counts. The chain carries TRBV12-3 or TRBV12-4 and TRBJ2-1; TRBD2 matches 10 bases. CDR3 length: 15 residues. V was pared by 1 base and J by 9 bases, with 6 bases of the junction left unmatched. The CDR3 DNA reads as TGTGCCAGCAGTTTAGGCCTAGCGGGAGTACTTGAGCAGTTCTTC. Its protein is CASSLGLAGVLEQFF.

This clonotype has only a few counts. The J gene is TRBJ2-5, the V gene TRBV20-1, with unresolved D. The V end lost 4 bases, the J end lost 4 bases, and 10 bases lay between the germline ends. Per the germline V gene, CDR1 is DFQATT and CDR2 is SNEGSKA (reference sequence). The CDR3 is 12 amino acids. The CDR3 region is CSATRTRETQYF. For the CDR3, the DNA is TGCAGTGCTACCCGGACCAGAGAGACCCAGTACTTC.

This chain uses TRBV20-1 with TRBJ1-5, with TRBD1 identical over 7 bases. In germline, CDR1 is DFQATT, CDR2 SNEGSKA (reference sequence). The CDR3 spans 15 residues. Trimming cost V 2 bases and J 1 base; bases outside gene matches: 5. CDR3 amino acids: CSARRAGGSNQPQHF. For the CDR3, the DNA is TGCAGTGCTAGAAGGGCAGGGGGGAGCAATCAGCCCCAGCATTTT.

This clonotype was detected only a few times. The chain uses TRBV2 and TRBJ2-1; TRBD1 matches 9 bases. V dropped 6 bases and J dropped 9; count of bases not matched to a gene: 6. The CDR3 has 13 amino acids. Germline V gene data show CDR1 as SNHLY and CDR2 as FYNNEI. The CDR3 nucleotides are TGTGCCAGCAGGACGGGACAGGGAGGTGAGCAGTTCTTC. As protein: CASRTGQGGEQFF.

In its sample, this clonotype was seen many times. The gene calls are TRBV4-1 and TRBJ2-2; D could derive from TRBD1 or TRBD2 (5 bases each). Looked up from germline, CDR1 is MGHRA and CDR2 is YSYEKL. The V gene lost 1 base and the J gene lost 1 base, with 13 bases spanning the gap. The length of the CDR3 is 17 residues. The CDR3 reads CASSQGPWGKNTGELFF. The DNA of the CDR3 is TGCGCCAGCAGCCAAGGCCCCTGGGGGAAGAACACCGGGGAGCTGTTTTTT.

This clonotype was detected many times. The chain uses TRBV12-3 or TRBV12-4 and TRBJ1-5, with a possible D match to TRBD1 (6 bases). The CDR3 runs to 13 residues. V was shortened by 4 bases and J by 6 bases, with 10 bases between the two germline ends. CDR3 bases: TGTGCCAGCAGTTACACAGGGCCTCAGCCCCAGCATTTT. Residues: CASSYTGPQPQHF.

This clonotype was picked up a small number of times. Here the CDR3 DNA reads TGCAGTGCTACCAAGGAGGGACTGAACACTGAAGCTTTCTTT. This codes for CSATKEGLNTEAFF. The chain is built from TRBV20-1 and TRBJ1-1; possibly TRBD1 for D (5 bases). Germline V gene sequence: CDR1 DFQATT, CDR2 SNEGSKA (reference sequence). V lost 4 bases and J lost 0, with 12 bases in between. The CDR3 length is 14 residues.

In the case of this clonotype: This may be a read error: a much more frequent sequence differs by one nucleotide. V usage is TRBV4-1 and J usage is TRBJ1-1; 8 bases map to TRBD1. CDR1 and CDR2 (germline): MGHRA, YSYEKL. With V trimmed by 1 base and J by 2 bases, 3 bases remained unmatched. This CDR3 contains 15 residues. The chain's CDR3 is CASSQVTGVNTEAFF. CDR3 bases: TGCGCCAGCAGCCAAGTGACAGGGGTTAACACTGAAGCTTTCTTT.

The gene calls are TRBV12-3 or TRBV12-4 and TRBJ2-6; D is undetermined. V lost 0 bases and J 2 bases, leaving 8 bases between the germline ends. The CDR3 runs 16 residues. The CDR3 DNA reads TGTGCCAGCAGTTTAGCCCAGATACCTGGGGCCAACGTCCTGACTTTC. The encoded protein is CASSLAQIPGANVLTF.

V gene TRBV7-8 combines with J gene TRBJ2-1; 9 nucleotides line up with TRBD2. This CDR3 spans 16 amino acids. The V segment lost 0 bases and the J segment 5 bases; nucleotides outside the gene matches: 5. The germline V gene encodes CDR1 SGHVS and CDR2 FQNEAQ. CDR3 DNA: TGTGCCAGCAGCTTAGCGGGACTAGCTTACGACAATGAGCAGTTCTTC. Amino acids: CASSLAGLAYDNEQFF.

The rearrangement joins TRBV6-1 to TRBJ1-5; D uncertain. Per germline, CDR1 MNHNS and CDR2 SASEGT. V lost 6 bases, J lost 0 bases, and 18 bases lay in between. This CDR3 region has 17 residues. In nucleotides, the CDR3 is TGTGCCAGCAGGGTCTACGTCAAGAACGATAGCAATCAGCCCCAGCATTTT. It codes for CASRVYVKNDSNQPQHF.

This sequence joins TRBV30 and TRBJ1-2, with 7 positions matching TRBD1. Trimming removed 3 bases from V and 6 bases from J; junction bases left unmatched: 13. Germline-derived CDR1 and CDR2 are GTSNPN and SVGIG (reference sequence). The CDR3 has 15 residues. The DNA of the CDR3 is TGTGCCTGGAGCCAGACAGGGATGGGAAGGGATGGCTACACCTTC. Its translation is CAWSQTGMGRDGYTF. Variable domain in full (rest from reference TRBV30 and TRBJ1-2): SQTIHQWPATLVQPVGSPLSLECTVEGTSNPNLYWYRQAAGRGLQLLFYSVGIGQISSEVPQNLSASRPQDRQFILSSKKLLLSDSGFYLCAWSQTGMGRDGYTFGSGTRLTVV.

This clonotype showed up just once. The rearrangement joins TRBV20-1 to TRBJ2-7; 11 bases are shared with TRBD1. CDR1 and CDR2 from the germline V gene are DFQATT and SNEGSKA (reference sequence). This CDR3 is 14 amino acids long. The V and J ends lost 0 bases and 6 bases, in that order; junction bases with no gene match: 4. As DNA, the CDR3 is TGCAGTGCTAGAGATCACGGGACAGGGGGCGAGCAGTACTTC. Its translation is CSARDHGTGGEQYF.

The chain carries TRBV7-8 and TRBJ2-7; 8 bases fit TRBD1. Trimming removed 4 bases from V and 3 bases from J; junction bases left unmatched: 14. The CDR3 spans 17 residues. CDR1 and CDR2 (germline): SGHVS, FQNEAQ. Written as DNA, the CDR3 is TGTGCCAGCAGCTCCAGAAGTCAGGGGGCTAGAGGCTACGAGCAGTACTTC. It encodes CASSSRSQGARGYEQYF.